These 16 T cell receptor beta chains were all obtained from the same sample, sequenced in a study of blood T cell repertoires in COVID-19. The table came from immunoSEQ multiplex PCR; TCRdb's copy has only in-frame clones and leaves some out. The sample carries about 160,000 clones, 82% recorded once. Sequenced input: peripheral blood. The receptors were gathered from a woman in her 40s with COVID-19, enrolled during active disease.

This rearrangement joins TRBV7-9 to TRBJ2-7; TRBD1 might be the D (6 bases). Germline CDR1 and CDR2: SEHNR and FQNEAQ (reference sequence). Trimming shortened V by 4 bases and J by 3 bases, and 13 bases separated the two germline ends. This CDR3 region has 14 residues. In DNA, the CDR3 is TGTGCCAGCAGCTCGCTCGGACAGTACTACGAGCAGTACTTC. This encodes CASSSLGQYYEQYF.

The CDR3 DNA follows: TGTGCCAGCTCACCTAGGACAGGGGAAAACATTCAGTACTTC. Translating gives CASSPRTGENIQYF. This rearrangement joins TRBV18 to TRBJ2-4; 9 nucleotides align to TRBD1. Germline values: CDR1 KGHSH, CDR2 LQKENI. V lost 3 bases, J lost 5 bases, and 2 bases stayed unmatched. The CDR3 extends over 14 amino acids.

The J gene is TRBJ2-3, the V gene TRBV11-2; possible D gene TRBD1, 6 bases. CDR1 and CDR2 from the germline V gene are SGHAT and FQNNGV. The length of the CDR3 is 12 residues. The germline V and J ends were trimmed by 5 bases and 5 bases, with 8 bases remaining between them. CDR3 nucleotides: TGTGCCAGCAGCCCCAGGGGAGATACGCAGTATTTT. Translated: CASSPRGDTQYF.

The chain joins TRBV4-1 to TRBJ2-1; unclear D gene. CDR1 is MGHRA, CDR2 YSYEKL, per germline. The length of the CDR3 is 14 residues. Trimming removed 1 base from V and 0 bases from J, with 4 bases in between. The CDR3: CASSQGNSYNEQFF. The CDR3 DNA is TGCGCCAGCAGCCAAGGTAACTCCTACAATGAGCAGTTCTTC.

The chain couples TRBV7-9 to TRBJ2-2; D is ambiguous. Trimming removed 3 bases from V and 7 bases from J, with 9 bases in between. CDR1 and CDR2 (germline): SEHNR, FQNEAQ (reference sequence). The CDR3 is 13 amino acids. CDR3 residues: CASSFVSDGELFF. As DNA, the CDR3 is TGTGCCAGCAGCTTCGTCAGTGACGGGGAGCTGTTTTTT.

In this sample, this clone turned up once. The chain combines TRBV7-9 with TRBJ2-2, with D possibly TRBD2 on 5 matching bases. This CDR3 has 12 residues. Germline V gene data show CDR1 as SEHNR and CDR2 as FQNEAQ (reference sequence). V shed 8 bases and J shed 4 bases, with 8 bases lying between them. The CDR3 coding sequence is TGTGCCAGCGGGGAGAGCACCGGGGAGCTGTTTTTT. Protein sequence: CASGESTGELFF.

V is TRBV10-2 and J is TRBJ1-6; 7 nucleotides agree with TRBD1. Trimming at V came to 8 bases and at J to 6 bases, leaving 16 bases not matched to a gene. Germline V lookup: CDR1 WSHSY, CDR2 SAAADI. The CDR3 has 17 residues. The CDR3, as DNA: TGCGCCAGCTCATCGGTGTCAGGGGGGAACCCTAATTCACCCCTCCACTTT. It yields the protein CASSSVSGGNPNSPLHF.

V and J are TRBV19 and TRBJ2-3; D perhaps matches TRBD1 (5 bases). The V gene's germline CDR1 is LNHDA and CDR2 SQIVND (reference sequence). The CDR3 covers 13 residues. Trimming cost V 7 bases and J 2 bases, with 10 bases left between them. CDR3 protein: CASNQGLTDTQYF. Written as DNA, the CDR3 is TGTGCCAGTAATCAGGGTCTCACAGATACGCAGTATTTT.

This chain joins TRBV10-1 and TRBJ1-1; D unresolved. The CDR3 is 18 residues long. The V end was cut by 2 bases, the J end by 1 base, with 20 bases between. Germline V gene data show CDR1 as WNHNN and CDR2 as SYGVQD (reference sequence). As DNA, the CDR3 is TGCGCCAGCAGTGAGACCGGTCGGGATTCAGGAAGGAACACTGAAGCTTTCTTT. This gives the protein CASSETGRDSGRNTEAFF.

The chain uses TRBV9 and TRBJ2-5; 10 bases agree with TRBD2. The CDR3 has 17 residues. J gave up 5 bases and V 4 bases, and 14 bases lay outside the gene matches. Germline CDR1 is SGDLS and CDR2 is YYNGEE. In nucleotides, the CDR3 is TGTGCCAGCAGCCCGCGGATCGGGACTAGCGCTCCCGAGACCCAGTACTTC. Translated, it gives CASSPRIGTSAPETQYF.

The chain couples TRBV18 to TRBJ2-1; possible D gene TRBD1, 5 bases. Germline V gene lookup returns CDR1 KGHSH and CDR2 LQKENI. This CDR3 region has 12 residues. V lost 3 bases and J 13 bases, leaving 13 bases between the germline ends. CDR3 in DNA: TGTGCCAGCTCACCGGCCAGGGAAGATCAGTTCTTC. Its protein product is CASSPAREDQFF.

This clone was detected once. The gene calls are TRBV30 and TRBJ2-2; D may be TRBD1 (6 bases). With 2 bases removed from V and 6 bases from J, the gap between germline ends came to 7 bases. Looked up from germline, CDR1 is GTSNPN and CDR2 is SVGIG (reference sequence). The CDR3 covers 12 residues. The DNA of the CDR3 is TGTGCCTGGAGTAAGGGGGCCGGGGAGCTGTTTTTT. Protein product: CAWSKGAGELFF. Filled out from reference TRBV30 and TRBJ2-2, the complete variable domain reads SQTIHQWPATLVQPVGSPLSLECTVEGTSNPNLYWYRQAAGRGLQLLFYSVGIGQISSEVPQNLSASRPQDRQFILSSKKLLLSDSGFYLCAWSKGAGELFFGEGSRLTVL.

The V and J genes are TRBV6-1 and TRBJ2-1; tentative D call: TRBD2 (5 bases). V lost 3 bases to trimming and J lost 2 bases, with 14 bases between them. Looked up from germline, CDR1 is MNHNS and CDR2 is SASEGT. This CDR3 is 16 amino acids long. The CDR3 loop reads CASSDRTVDPYNEQFF. The CDR3 bases are TGTGCCAGCAGTGACCGGACTGTAGATCCCTACAATGAGCAGTTCTTC.

This sequence joins TRBV19 and TRBJ2-1, with 10 bases that match TRBD2. The germline gives CDR1 LNHDA, CDR2 SQIVND (reference sequence). The CDR3 is made up of 14 amino acids. V dropped 3 bases and J dropped 16; count of bases not matched to a gene: 12. DNA for the CDR3: TGTGCCAGTAGTATGGGGACTATAGCGGGAGGCACCTTCTTC. It is translated as CASSMGTIAGGTFF.

This chain connects TRBV2 to TRBJ2-7; TRBD2 is a possible D gene (6 bases). The CDR3 has 17 amino acids. Per germline, CDR1 SNHLY and CDR2 FYNNEI. The ends were cut back, 6 bases at V and 0 bases at J, with 21 bases in the middle. In DNA, the CDR3 is TGTGCCAGCAGGAGAGAGGCCTTCGGGAGAGACTCCTACGAGCAGTACTTC. It translates to CASRREAFGRDSYEQYF.

The CDR3 nucleotides are TGTGCCAGCAGCACACCTAGCGGGTCTGAGCAGTTCTTC. This translates into CASSTPSGSEQFF. The chain recombines TRBV7-2 with TRBJ2-1; 8 bases align to TRBD2. The V segment lost 5 bases and the J segment 9 bases; nucleotides outside the gene matches: 6. The germline V gene encodes CDR1 SGHTA and CDR2 FQGNSA. This CDR3 has 13 residues.